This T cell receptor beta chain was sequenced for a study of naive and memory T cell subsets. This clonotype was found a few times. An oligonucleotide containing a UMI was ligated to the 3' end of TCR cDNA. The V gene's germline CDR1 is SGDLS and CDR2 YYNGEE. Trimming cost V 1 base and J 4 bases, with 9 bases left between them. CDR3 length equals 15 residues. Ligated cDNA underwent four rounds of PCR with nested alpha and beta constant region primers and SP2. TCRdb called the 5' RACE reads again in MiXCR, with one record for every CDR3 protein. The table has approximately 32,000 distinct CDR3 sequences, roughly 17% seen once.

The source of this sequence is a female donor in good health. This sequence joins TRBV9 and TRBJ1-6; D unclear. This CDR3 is CASSVRKEYNSPLHF. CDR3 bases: TGTGCCAGCAGCGTAAGGAAGGAATATAATTCACCCCTCCACTTT. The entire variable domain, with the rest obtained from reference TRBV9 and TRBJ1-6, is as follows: DSGVTQTPKHLITATGQRVTLRCSPRSGDLSVYWYQQSLDQGLQFLIQYYNGEERAKGNILERFSAQQFPDLHSELNLSSLELGDSALYFCASSVRKEYNSPLHFGNGTRLTVT.